This T cell receptor beta chain derives from a study of blood T cell repertoires in COVID-19. About the research overall: COVID-19 samples, acute and convalescent, were from the United States, Italy and Spain. From T cells, B-cell-depleted T cells, or PBMCs came the material, which was cDNA or gDNA.

Per the original data handling: Amplification from reference gene primers served as the basis for estimated nucleated cell counts. Clones were read by immunoSEQ multiplex PCR, and TCRdb kept only the in-frame ones, dropping some. The V and J calls and clone size are taken from that table; D and trimming were inferred from the DNA. The sample carries under 250,000 clones, around 90% recorded once. The CDR3 spans 15 residues. Trimming took 5 bases from V and 1 from J, leaving 14 bases between them. Germline CDR1 reads MNHEY; CDR2 reads SVGAGI. The J gene is TRBJ1-1, the V gene TRBV6-5, with D possibly matching TRBD1 (6 bases). This receptor was taken from a man aged 60-69 years who had recovered from COVID-19. What was sequenced was peripheral blood. CDR3 coding DNA: TGTGCCAGCAGTCTACCGGGACACCAGAACACTGAAGCTTTCTTT. Residues: CASSLPGHQNTEAFF.